The 8 T cell receptor beta chains in this list originate from one sample, sequenced in a study of cytomegalovirus exposure and HLA in healthy donors. Primers included in the PCR were 60 Vbeta and 13 Jbeta primers. TCRdb keeps only in-frame clones here, not all; method: immunoSEQ multiplex PCR. The table has 150,000 to 200,000 clones, 82% seen once. The sample consisted of PBMCs. The receptors originated from a woman aged 18-29 years in good health and CMV-seronegative.

This chain connects TRBV28 to TRBJ1-1, with no clear D. The ends were cut back, 9 bases at V and 0 bases at J, with 14 bases in the middle. The CDR3 covers 14 residues. CDR1 and CDR2 from the germline V gene are MDHEN and SYDVKM. The CDR3 region is CASRHGVMNTEAFF. The CDR3 DNA sequence: TGTGCCAGTCGACACGGGGTAATGAACACTGAAGCTTTCTTT.

The table lists this clone with a count of one. The chain carries TRBV27 and TRBJ2-5, with 9 bases fitting TRBD1. The DNA end is a closer match to TRBJ2-7, so the J assignment may be wrong. This CDR3 spans 15 amino acids. Germline V gene data show CDR1 as MNHEY and CDR2 as SMNVEV (reference sequence). CDR3 sequence: CASSHLGQGATEQYF. Written as DNA, the CDR3 is TGTGCCAGCAGCCATTTGGGACAGGGCGCCACCGAGCAGTACTTC.

DNA for the CDR3: TGTGCCAGCAGTTTACGGGGGGCTAACACTGAAGCTTTCTTT. It codes for CASSLRGANTEAFF. The V call is TRBV28, the J call TRBJ1-1; maybe TRBD1 (6 bases). Germline V gene data show CDR1 as MDHEN and CDR2 as SYDVKM. Deletions cut 2 bases from V and 2 bases from J, with 9 bases between. The CDR3 loop spans 14 amino acids.

The chain combines TRBV21-1 with TRBJ1-1; the DNA was not compared with TRBD1, the D call given in the table. TRBV21-1 counts as a pseudogene. The CDR3 contains 17 residues. The CDR3: CASSNRARGALNTEAFF. CDR3 bases: TGTGCCAGCAGCAACCGAGCCAGGGGGGCTCTTAACACTGAAGCTTTCTTT.

The V gene is TRBV11-2, the J gene TRBJ1-2, with a weak D call TRBD1 (5 bases). The V end was cut by 6 bases, the J end by 0 bases, with 14 bases between. Germline assignment: CDR1 SGHAT and CDR2 FQNNGV. CDR3 length: 15 amino acids. The DNA for the CDR3 is TGTGCCAGCAGTCTCTCCCGGGGGGCTAACTATGGCTACACCTTC. It codes for CASSLSRGANYGYTF.

This chain uses TRBV6-6 with TRBJ1-1; 7 positions agree with TRBD1. V lost 6 bases and J lost 5; bases outside the gene matches: 12. The CDR3 spans 15 residues. The germline gives CDR1 MNHNY, CDR2 SVGAGI (reference sequence). The CDR3 DNA is TGTGCCAGCAGCCGCCAGGGGGATTTTGTAACTGAAGCTTTCTTT. Translated: CASSRQGDFVTEAFF.

The V and J genes are TRBV11-3 and TRBJ2-1; 10 bases fit TRBD2. The CDR3 runs to 17 residues. The V gene's germline CDR1 is SGHNT and CDR2 YENEEA. With 2 bases clipped from V and 8 bases from J, the junction kept 12 bases outside the gene matches. The CDR3 DNA reads as TGTGCCAGCAGCTTACGTCCGGAGCGGGAGGGAGCGGATGAGCAGTTCTTC. Protein: CASSLRPEREGADEQFF.

This clone was found once. As the CDR3 is not closed by the conserved phenylalanine or tryptophan, this likely results from a read error. No DNA is shown, since the ends of the CDR3 on it are uncertain; the CDR3 is the one TCRdb lists. The J gene is TRBJ2-2, the V gene TRBV4-1; the DNA was not compared with TRBD2, the D call given in the table. The CDR3 adds up to 11 amino acids, both ends counted. Germline loops: CDR1 MGHRA, CDR2 YSYEKL. The CDR3 region is CASSHPPRSGR.